These 13 T cell receptor beta chains originate from one sample sequenced in a study of T cell responses to AZD1222 COVID-19 vaccine. Sequencing was performed with immunoSEQ multiplex PCR; in TCRdb, only in-frame clones are kept and a portion is missing. This table holds 130,000 to 150,000 clones, approximately 78% found once. Sequencing used peripheral blood, obtained on day 0 of MenACWY control vaccination. The receptor set was obtained from an adult in good health.

In this sample, this clone turned up a few times. This rearrangement joins TRBV5-1 to TRBJ1-4, with TRBD1 matching 9 bases. Unmatched junction bases numbered 2, after V lost 4 bases and J lost 4 bases. CDR1 is SGHRS, CDR2 YFSETQ, per germline. This CDR3 has 14 amino acids. The CDR3 spells CASSPGQGNEKLFF. The CDR3 coding sequence is TGCGCCAGCAGCCCGGGACAGGGTAATGAAAAACTGTTTTTT.

The table lists this clone with many counts. J is TRBJ2-5 and V is TRBV19; 13 bases map to TRBD2. Germline CDR1 reads LNHDA; CDR2 reads SQIVND (reference sequence). V trimming: 10 bases; J trimming: 4 bases; junction bases outside the gene matches: 6. The CDR3 is made up of 14 amino acids. CDR3 protein: CATSTSGGIETQYF. The CDR3, as DNA: TGTGCCACATCGACTAGCGGGGGGATAGAGACCCAGTACTTC.

V is TRBV24-1 and J is TRBJ1-1; a possible D gene is TRBD1 (5 bases). Germline V gene sequence: CDR1 KGHDR, CDR2 SFDVKD. The CDR3 sequence is 13 residues long. Trimming took off 5 bases at V and 4 bases at J, with 10 bases between the two ends. CDR3 bases: TGTGCCACCAGTGCGGTCGGGGGCACTGAAGCTTTCTTT. Translated, it gives CATSAVGGTEAFF.

This CDR3 is CASSFGVGEAFF. The CDR3 bases are TGTGCCAGCAGTTTCGGGGTCGGTGAAGCTTTCTTT. The rearrangement uses TRBV12-3 or TRBV12-4 and TRBJ1-1, with no clear D. The CDR3 is made up of 12 amino acids. V lost 3 bases and J 7 bases, leaving 9 bases between the germline ends.

The table lists this clone with many counts. This sequence joins TRBV6-6 and TRBJ2-1; D is perhaps TRBD1 (6 bases). Germline values: CDR1 MNHNY, CDR2 SVGAGI (reference sequence). The CDR3 extends over 15 amino acids. V was trimmed by 2 bases and J by 5 bases, leaving 13 bases between them. The CDR3 DNA is TGTGCCAGCAGTTACGGTTGGGACAACAACAATGAGCAGTTCTTC. Its protein is CASSYGWDNNNEQFF.

This chain connects TRBV19 to TRBJ1-5, with D perhaps TRBD1 (5 bases). This CDR3 spans 15 amino acids. CDR1 is LNHDA and CDR2 is SQIVND in the germline V gene (reference sequence). V was pared by 3 bases and J by 4 bases, with 13 bases between. CDR3 sequence (DNA): TGTGCCAGTAGTATGGGAGTAGGGGTTAATCAGCCCCAGCATTTT. It yields the protein CASSMGVGVNQPQHF.

This chain joins TRBV18 and TRBJ1-1; D perhaps matches TRBD1 (5 bases). The CDR3 length is 14 residues. In germline, CDR1 is KGHSH, CDR2 LQKENI. V was cut by 1 base and J by 5 bases, with 11 bases left in between. CDR3 amino acids: CASSPRQGSTEAFF. The CDR3 bases are TGTGCCAGCTCACCACGGCAGGGCTCAACTGAAGCTTTCTTT.

This rearrangement joins TRBV19 to TRBJ1-1, with D possibly matching TRBD1 (5 bases). The length of the CDR3 is 15 residues. Germline V lookup: CDR1 LNHDA, CDR2 SQIVND (reference sequence). Trimming shortened V by 7 bases and J by 4 bases, and 19 bases separated the two germline ends. CDR3 region: CASTPGPGRVTEAFF. The CDR3 nucleotides are TGTGCCAGTACCCCGGGCCCAGGGCGGGTCACTGAAGCTTTCTTT.

This clone was recorded only once. The V gene is TRBV4-1, the J gene TRBJ1-2; no clear D gene. Germline-derived CDR1 and CDR2 are MGHRA and YSYEKL. This CDR3 is built from 13 residues. Trimming removed 4 bases at V and 2 bases at J, with 8 bases between. The CDR3 bases are TGCGCCAGCAGCCCAGACAAGAACTATGGCTACACCTTC. Its translation is CASSPDKNYGYTF.

This clone was found a few times. The genes are TRBV3-1 (or the pseudogene TRBV3-2) and TRBJ2-5, with TRBD2 matching 9 bases. CDR1 is LGHDT and CDR2 is YNNKEL in the germline V gene (reference sequence). V gave up 1 base and J gave up 4 bases; unmatched junction bases: 7. The CDR3 covers 16 residues. The CDR3 protein is CASSQVGRGGGETQYF. In DNA form, the CDR3 reads TGTGCCAGCAGCCAAGTTGGGCGGGGGGGCGGAGAGACCCAGTACTTC.

This sequence joins TRBV13 and TRBJ2-5; no definite D call. The V end lost 1 base, the J end lost 5 bases, and 5 bases lay between the germline ends. CDR3 length: 12 residues. Germline-derived CDR1 and CDR2 are PRHDT and FYEKMQ (reference sequence). CDR3 residues: CASSLVRETQYF. CDR3 DNA sequence: TGTGCCAGCAGCTTAGTCCGGGAGACCCAGTACTTC.

This chain links TRBV5-4 with TRBJ1-6; D gene ambiguous. Germline CDR1 is SGHNT and CDR2 is YYREEE (reference sequence). V was clipped by 4 bases and J by 3 bases, with 11 bases between them. CDR3 length: 15 amino acids. CDR3 loop: CASSREGYYNSPLHF. The CDR3 bases are TGTGCCAGCAGCCGGGAGGGATACTATAATTCACCCCTCCACTTT.

The rearrangement joins TRBV4-2 to TRBJ2-3, with a tentative D call TRBD2 (5 bases). Germline V CDR1 and CDR2: LGHNA, YNFKEQ. CDR3 size: 16 residues. Trimming stripped 1 base from V and 2 bases from J, with 13 bases between. CDR3 sequence: CASSQGLAGYTDTQYF. In nucleotides, the CDR3 is TGTGCCAGCAGCCAAGGTCTAGCTGGGTACACAGATACGCAGTATTTT.